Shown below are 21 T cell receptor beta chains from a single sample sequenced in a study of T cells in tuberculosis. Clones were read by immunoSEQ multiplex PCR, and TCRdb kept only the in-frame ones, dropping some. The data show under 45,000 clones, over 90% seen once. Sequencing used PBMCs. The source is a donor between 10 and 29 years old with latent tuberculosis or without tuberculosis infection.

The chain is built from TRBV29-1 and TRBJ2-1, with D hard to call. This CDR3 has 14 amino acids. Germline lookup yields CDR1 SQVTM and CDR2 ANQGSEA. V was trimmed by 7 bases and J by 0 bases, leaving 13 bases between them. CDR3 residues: CSGRLLSSYNEQFF. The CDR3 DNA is TGCAGCGGCCGACTCCTGAGCTCCTACAATGAGCAGTTCTTC.

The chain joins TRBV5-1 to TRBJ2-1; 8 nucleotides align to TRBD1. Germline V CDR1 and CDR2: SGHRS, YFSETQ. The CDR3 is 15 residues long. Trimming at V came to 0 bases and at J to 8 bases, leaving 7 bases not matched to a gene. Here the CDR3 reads CASSLEDRVIDEQFF. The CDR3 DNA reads TGCGCCAGCAGCTTGGAGGACAGGGTAATCGATGAGCAGTTCTTC.

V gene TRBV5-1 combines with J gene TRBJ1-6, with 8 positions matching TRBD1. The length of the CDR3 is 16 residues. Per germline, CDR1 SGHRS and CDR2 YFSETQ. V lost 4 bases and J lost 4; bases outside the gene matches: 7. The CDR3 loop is CASSPQGQAYNSPLHF. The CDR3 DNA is TGCGCCAGCAGCCCCCAGGGACAGGCTTATAATTCACCCCTCCACTTT.

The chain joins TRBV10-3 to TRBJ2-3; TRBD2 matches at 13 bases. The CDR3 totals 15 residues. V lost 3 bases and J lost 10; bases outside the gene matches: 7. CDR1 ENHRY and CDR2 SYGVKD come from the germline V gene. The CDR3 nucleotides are TGTGCCATCAGTGATTCCGGGACTAGCGGGGATGCGCAGTATTTT. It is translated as CAISDSGTSGDAQYF.

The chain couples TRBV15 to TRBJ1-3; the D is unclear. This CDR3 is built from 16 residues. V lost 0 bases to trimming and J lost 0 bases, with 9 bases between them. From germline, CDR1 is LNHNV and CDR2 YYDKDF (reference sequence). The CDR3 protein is CATSRDHRVSGNTIYF. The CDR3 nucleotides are TGTGCCACCAGCAGAGATCATCGCGTCTCTGGAAACACCATATATTTT.

Here the CDR3 reads CASSFIGHDYEQYF. The CDR3 DNA reads TGCGCCAGCAGCTTTATAGGACATGACTACGAGCAGTACTTC. V and J are TRBV5-1 and TRBJ2-7; tentatively, D is TRBD1 (5 bases). Between the trimmed V and J ends, which lost 2 bases and 3 bases, there was a span of 12 bases. This CDR3 contains 14 residues. Germline CDR1 reads SGHRS; CDR2 reads YFSETQ. Supplemented by reference TRBV5-1 and TRBJ2-7, the full variable domain reads KAGVTQTPRYLIKTRGQQVTLSCSPISGHRSVSWYQQTPGQGLQFLFEYFSETQRNKGNFPGRFSGRQFSNSRSEMNVSTLELGDSALYLCASSFIGHDYEQYFGPGTRLTVT.

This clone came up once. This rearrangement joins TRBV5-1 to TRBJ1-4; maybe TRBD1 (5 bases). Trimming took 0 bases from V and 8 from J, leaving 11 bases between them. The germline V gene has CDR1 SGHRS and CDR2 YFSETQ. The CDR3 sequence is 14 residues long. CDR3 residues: CASSLGQGNEKLFF. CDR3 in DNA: TGCGCCAGCAGCTTGGGGCAGGGTAACGAAAAACTGTTTTTT.

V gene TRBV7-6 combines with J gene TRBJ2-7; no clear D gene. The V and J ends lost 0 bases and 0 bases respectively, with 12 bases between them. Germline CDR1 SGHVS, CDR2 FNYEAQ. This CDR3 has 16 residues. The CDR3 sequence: CASSLAGSPSSYEQYF. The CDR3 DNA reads TGTGCCAGCAGCTTAGCGGGCTCCCCGAGCTCCTACGAGCAGTACTTC.

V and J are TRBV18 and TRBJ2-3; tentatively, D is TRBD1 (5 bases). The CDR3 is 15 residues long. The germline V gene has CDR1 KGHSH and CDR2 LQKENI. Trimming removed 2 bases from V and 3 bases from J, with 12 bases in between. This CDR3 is CASSPGHFRTDTQYF. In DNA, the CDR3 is TGTGCCAGCTCACCAGGACATTTTAGGACAGATACGCAGTATTTT. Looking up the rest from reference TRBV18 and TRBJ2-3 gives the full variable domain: NAGVMQNPRHLVRRRGQEARLRCSPMKGHSHVYWYRQLPEEGLKFMVYLQKENIIDESGMPKERFSAEFPKEGPSILRIQQVVRGDSAAYFCASSPGHFRTDTQYFGPGTRLTVL.

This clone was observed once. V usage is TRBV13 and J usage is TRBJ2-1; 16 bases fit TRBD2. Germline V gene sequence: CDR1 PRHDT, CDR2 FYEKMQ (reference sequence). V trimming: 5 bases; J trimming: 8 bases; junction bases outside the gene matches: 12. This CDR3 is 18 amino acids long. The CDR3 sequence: CASSPGTSGGAMYYEQFF. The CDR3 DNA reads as TGTGCCAGCAGCCCCGGGACTAGCGGGGGGGCCATGTATTATGAGCAGTTCTTC.

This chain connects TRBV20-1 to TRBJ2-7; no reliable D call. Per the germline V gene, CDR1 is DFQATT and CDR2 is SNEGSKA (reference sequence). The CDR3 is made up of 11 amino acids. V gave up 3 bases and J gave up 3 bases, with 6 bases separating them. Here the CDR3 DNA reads TGCAGTGCTAGGGCCAGCTACGAGCAGTACTTC. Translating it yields CSARASYEQYF.

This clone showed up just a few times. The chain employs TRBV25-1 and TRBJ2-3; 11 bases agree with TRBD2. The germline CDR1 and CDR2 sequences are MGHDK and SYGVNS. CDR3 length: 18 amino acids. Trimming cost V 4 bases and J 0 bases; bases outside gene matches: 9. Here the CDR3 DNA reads TGTGCCAGCAGTGGCGCTAGCGGGGGGCGAGGTAGCACAGATACGCAGTATTTT. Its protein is CASSGASGGRGSTDTQYF. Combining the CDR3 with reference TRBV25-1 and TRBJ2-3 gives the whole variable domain EADIYQTPRYLVIGTGKKITLECSQTMGHDKMYWYQQDPGMELHLIHYSYGVNSTEKGDLSSESTVSRIRTEHFPLTLESARPSHTSQYLCASSGASGGRGSTDTQYFGPGTRLTVL.

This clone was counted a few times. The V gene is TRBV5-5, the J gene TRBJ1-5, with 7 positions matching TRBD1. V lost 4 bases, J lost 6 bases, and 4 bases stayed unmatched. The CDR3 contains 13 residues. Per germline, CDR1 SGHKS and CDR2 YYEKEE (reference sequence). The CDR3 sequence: CASSPTGSQPQHF. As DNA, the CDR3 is TGTGCCAGCAGCCCGACAGGGTCTCAGCCCCAGCATTTT.

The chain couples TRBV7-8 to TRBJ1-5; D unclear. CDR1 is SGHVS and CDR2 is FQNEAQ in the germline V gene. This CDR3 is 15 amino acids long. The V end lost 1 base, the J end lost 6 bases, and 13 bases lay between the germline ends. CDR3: CASSLGGLGGQPQHF. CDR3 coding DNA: TGTGCCAGCAGCTTAGGAGGGTTGGGCGGTCAGCCCCAGCATTTT.

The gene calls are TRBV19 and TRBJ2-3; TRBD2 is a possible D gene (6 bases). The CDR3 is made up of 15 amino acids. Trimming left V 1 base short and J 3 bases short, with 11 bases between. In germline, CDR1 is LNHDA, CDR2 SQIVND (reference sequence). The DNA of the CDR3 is TGTGCCAGTAGTATAGGAGGCGGGATGACAGATACGCAGTATTTT. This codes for CASSIGGGMTDTQYF.

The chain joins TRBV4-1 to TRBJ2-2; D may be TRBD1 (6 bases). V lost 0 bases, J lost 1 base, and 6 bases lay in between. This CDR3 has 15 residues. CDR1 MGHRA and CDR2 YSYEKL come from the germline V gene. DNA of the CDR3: TGCGCCAGCAGCCAAGAAGGGGGGAACACCGGGGAGCTGTTTTTT. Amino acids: CASSQEGGNTGELFF.

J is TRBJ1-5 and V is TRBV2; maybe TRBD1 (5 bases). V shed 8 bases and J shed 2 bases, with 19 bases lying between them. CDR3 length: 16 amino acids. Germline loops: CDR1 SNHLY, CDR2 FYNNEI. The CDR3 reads CASGGRLLGGNQPQHF. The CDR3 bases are TGTGCCAGCGGAGGGCGGTTGCTGGGGGGCAATCAGCCCCAGCATTTT.

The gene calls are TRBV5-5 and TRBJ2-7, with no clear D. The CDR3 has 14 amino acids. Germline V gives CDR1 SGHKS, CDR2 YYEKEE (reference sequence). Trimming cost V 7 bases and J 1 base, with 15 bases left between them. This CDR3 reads CASGFATGSYEQYF. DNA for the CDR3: TGTGCCAGCGGGTTTGCAACGGGTTCCTACGAGCAGTACTTC.

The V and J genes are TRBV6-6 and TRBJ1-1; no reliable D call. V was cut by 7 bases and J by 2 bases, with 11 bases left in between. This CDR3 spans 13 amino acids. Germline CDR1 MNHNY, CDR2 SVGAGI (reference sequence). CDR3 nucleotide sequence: TGTGCCAGCACCTGGTATAGTAACACTGAAGCTTTCTTT. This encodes CASTWYSNTEAFF.

This chain's CDR3 is CASSYLRDKTYEQYF. In DNA form, the CDR3 reads TGTGCCAGCAGCTACCTAAGGGACAAGACCTACGAGCAGTACTTC. The V and J genes are TRBV11-2 and TRBJ2-7, with TRBD1 as a possible D gene (6 bases). Germline values: CDR1 SGHAT, CDR2 FQNNGV. V dropped 4 bases and J dropped 2 bases, with 15 bases sitting between them. The CDR3 is made up of 15 amino acids.

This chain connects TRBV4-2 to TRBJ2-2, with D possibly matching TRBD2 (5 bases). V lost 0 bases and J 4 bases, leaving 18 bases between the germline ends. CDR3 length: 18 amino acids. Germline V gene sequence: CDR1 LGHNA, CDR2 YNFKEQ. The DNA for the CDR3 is TGTGCCAGCAGCCAAGAGGCGCACGGGGAGAGGCTCACCGGGGAGCTGTTTTTT. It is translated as CASSQEAHGERLTGELFF.